The rows below give T cell receptor beta chains drawn from one sample of a study of blood T cell repertoires in COVID-19. TCRdb keeps only in-frame clones here, not all; method: immunoSEQ multiplex PCR. The profile covers 140,000 to 150,000 clones, with 87% appearing a single time and about 11% taken by the ten largest. The sequenced sample consisted of PBMCs or T cells enriched from blood (not recorded which). The receptors stem from a man aged 55-75 years who had recovered from COVID-19. The CDR3 runs from the conserved cysteine through the conserved F or W. D genes are given only for firm matches. Where a row states a size, it is once, few, many or the class of an expanded clone; other rows omit it.

cdr3_nt,cdr3_aa,cdr3_length,j_call,d_call,v_call,clone_size
TGTGCCAGCAGCGTCTTGTCTAGCGGGACTCGGGGTGAGCAGTTCTTC,CASSVLSSGTRGEQFF,16,TRBJ2-1,TRBD2,TRBV13,.
TGTGCCAGCAGCTTAGCTCCAGCAGATACGCAGTATTTT,CASSLAPADTQYF,13,TRBJ2-3,.,TRBV7-6,.
TGTGCCAGCAGTAAACCAGGGGTCGGAAACATTCAGTACTTC,CASSKPGVGNIQYF,14,TRBJ2-4,.,TRBV2,.
TGCGCCAGCAGCTTGGAACAGGGGAGAGATGGCTACACCTTC,CASSLEQGRDGYTF,14,TRBJ1-2,TRBD1,TRBV5-1,.
TGCGCCAGCAGTGAGACAACTAACACTGAAGCTTTCTTT,CASSETTNTEAFF,13,TRBJ1-1,.,TRBV5-1,.
TGTGCCACCGCAGGCGGACAGGGTGTCCACGAGCAGTACTTC,CATAGGQGVHEQYF,14,TRBJ2-7,TRBD1,TRBV2,.
TGTGCCAGCAGCGTAGTGGGCCAAGTGGGCACTGAAGCTTTCTTT,CASSVVGQVGTEAFF,15,TRBJ1-1,.,TRBV9,.
TGTGCCAGCAGGTTAGGGCAGGCCACGAACACTGAAGCTTTCTTT,CASRLGQATNTEAFF,15,TRBJ1-1,.,TRBV7-9,.
TGTGCCAGCAGCTGGGACTATCCTACGCCTGAGACCCAGTACTTC,CASSWDYPTPETQYF,15,TRBJ2-5,TRBD2,TRBV7-9,.
TGCGCCAGCACGGCTAGCCTCGATAATGAGCAGTTCTTC,CASTASLDNEQFF,13,TRBJ2-1,.,TRBV10-1,once
TGTGCCAGCAGCCTGACAGGCACCGGGGAGCTGTTTTTT,CASSLTGTGELFF,13,TRBJ2-2,.,TRBV7-9,.
TGTGCCAGCAGTTCGGGCAGGGGTTACTCCTACGAGCAGTACTTC,CASSSGRGYSYEQYF,15,TRBJ2-7,.,TRBV6-5,.
TGTGCCAGCAGCTCCGGACAGGCTAACTATGGCTACACCTTC,CASSSGQANYGYTF,14,TRBJ1-2,TRBD1,TRBV7-9,few
TGTGCCAGCAGCGTTCAGACAGTCACCGGGGAGCTGTTTTTT,CASSVQTVTGELFF,14,TRBJ2-2,.,TRBV9,.
TGTGCCAGCAGTCGCCAGGGGAAACTGTTTTTT,CASSRQGKLFF,11,TRBJ1-4,.,TRBV21-1,.
TGTGCCAGCAGCCCCAGGGGACCCGAAACCCAGTACTTC,CASSPRGPETQYF,13,TRBJ2-5,.,TRBV11-2,.
TGTGCCAGCTCACCCGGACTTTCCTACGAGCAGTACTTC,CASSPGLSYEQYF,13,TRBJ2-7,.,TRBV18,.
TGCGCCAGCAGCCTCAGGGGGCGAAACACCGGGGAGCTGTTTTTT,CASSLRGRNTGELFF,15,TRBJ2-2,TRBD1,TRBV5-1,.
TGTGCCAGCAGCTTAGCAGGGGGAACTAATGAAAAACTGTTTTTT,CASSLAGGTNEKLFF,15,TRBJ1-4,.,TRBV7-6,.
TGTGCCAGCAGTTACGGGGCTTACACAGATACGCAGTATTTT,CASSYGAYTDTQYF,14,TRBJ2-3,.,TRBV6-5,.
TGTGCCAGCAAGGACTCCATCGCCTACGAGCAGTACTTC,CASKDSIAYEQYF,13,TRBJ2-7,.,TRBV2,few
TGTGCCAGCAGCCTGGACAGGGTGGGCTACGAGCAGTACTTC,CASSLDRVGYEQYF,14,TRBJ2-7,TRBD1,TRBV7-6,once
TGCGCCAGCAGTCCGACAGGAACTCGCTCTGGAAACACCATATATTTT,CASSPTGTRSGNTIYF,16,TRBJ1-3,.,TRBV10-1,.
TGTGCCAGCAGTCCTATCGGGACAGACCCTTTCGAGCAGTACTTC,CASSPIGTDPFEQYF,15,TRBJ2-7,TRBD1,TRBV27,.
TGTGCCACCAGCAGAGGTACACTGAACACTGAAGCTTTCTTT,CATSRGTLNTEAFF,14,TRBJ1-1,.,TRBV15,.
TGTGCCAGCAGTCCACGAGGGACTATCCTCTCCTACGAGCAGTACTTC,CASSPRGTILSYEQYF,16,TRBJ2-7,TRBD2,TRBV2,.
TGTGCCAGCAGAAATCCGGGAACAACTAATGAAAAACTGTTTTTT,CASRNPGTTNEKLFF,15,TRBJ1-4,.,TRBV28,.
TGTGCCATCAGTACAGGGGACTCTAACTATGGCTACACCTTC,CAISTGDSNYGYTF,14,TRBJ1-2,TRBD1,TRBV10-3,once
TGTGCCAGCAGCCTCTCCTACGAGCAGTACTTC,CASSLSYEQYF,11,TRBJ2-7,.,TRBV13,.
TGTGCCAGCAAAGGCGAGACAGGGTATCCTAATGAAAAACTGTTTTTT,CASKGETGYPNEKLFF,16,TRBJ1-4,TRBD1,TRBV27,.
TGTGCCAGCAGCCAGGAGGGTGTGAACATTCAGTACTTC,CASSQEGVNIQYF,13,TRBJ2-4,.,TRBV5-6,.
TGTGCCAGCAGCTCCCCCCCAGCGGCTAGCACAGATACGCAGTATTTT,CASSSPPAASTDTQYF,16,TRBJ2-3,.,TRBV7-9,once
TGTGCCAGCAGCGGCAGAAGAGGGAAAGAGACCCAGTACTTC,CASSGRRGKETQYF,14,TRBJ2-5,.,TRBV5-6,.
TGTGCCAGCATCGGGTGGGATGAGCAGTTCTTC,CASIGWDEQFF,11,TRBJ2-1,.,TRBV28,.
TGTGCCAGCTCACCAGACAGTAATGAAAAACTGTTTTTT,CASSPDSNEKLFF,13,TRBJ1-4,.,TRBV18,.
TGTGCCAGCAGCGTCAACCCCACAGGACCTGGAAACACCATATATTTT,CASSVNPTGPGNTIYF,16,TRBJ1-3,.,TRBV9,.
TGTGCCAGTAGTACCGGGACAGGGGGCTATCCCCTCCACTTT,CASSTGTGGYPLHF,14,TRBJ1-6,TRBD1,TRBV19,once
TGTGCCAGCAGCCTCGACAGTCTGGATGGGGCCAACGTCCTGACTTTC,CASSLDSLDGANVLTF,16,TRBJ2-6,.,TRBV7-2,once
TGTGCCAGCAGCGCCGGCCCAGGGCTTAATTCACCCCTCCACTTT,CASSAGPGLNSPLHF,15,TRBJ1-6,.,TRBV25-1,.
TGTGCCAGCACCCGATCAGGTGGCTACACCTTC,CASTRSGGYTF,11,TRBJ1-2,.,TRBV11-2,.
TGTGCCAGCAGCTTAGTGTCGGGGGGTATAGAGACCCAGTACTTC,CASSLVSGGIETQYF,15,TRBJ2-5,TRBD2,TRBV11-2,.
TGTGCCAGCTCACCTGCGGCCGGGAGGGCCAGTGAGCAGTTCTTC,CASSPAAGRASEQFF,15,TRBJ2-1,TRBD2,TRBV18,.
TGTGCCACCAGCAGAGATTCGGTGCCTAGCAATCAGCCCCAGCATTTT,CATSRDSVPSNQPQHF,16,TRBJ1-5,.,TRBV15,.
TGTGCCAGCAGCACACAGGGGGCAGGCGGCTACACCTTC,CASSTQGAGGYTF,13,TRBJ1-2,TRBD1,TRBV7-9,.
TGTGCCAGCTCACCCCAATACAATGAGCAGTTCTTC,CASSPQYNEQFF,12,TRBJ2-1,.,TRBV18,.
TGTGCCAGCTCACCAGGGACAAAAGAGACCCAGTACTTC,CASSPGTKETQYF,13,TRBJ2-5,.,TRBV18,.
TGTGCCAGCAGCTCCCGAGGAGGAGAGGCTTTCTTT,CASSSRGGEAFF,12,TRBJ1-1,.,TRBV7-3,.
TGTGCCAGCAGTATCAGACAGGGCGATGAAAAACTGTTTTTT,CASSIRQGDEKLFF,14,TRBJ1-4,TRBD1,TRBV28,.
TGTGCCAGCTCACCTTCGGGGAACACAGATACGCAGTATTTT,CASSPSGNTDTQYF,14,TRBJ2-3,.,TRBV18,once
TGTGCCAGCACCCAGGGGCCTAACTATGGCTACACCTTC,CASTQGPNYGYTF,13,TRBJ1-2,.,TRBV6-5,.
TGTGCCAGCAGCCCTCCCGGGACTAGCGGGAGAGACACCGGGGAGCTGTTTTTT,CASSPPGTSGRDTGELFF,18,TRBJ2-2,.,TRBV21-1,once
TGTGCCAGCAGCCAAACCACGGGACAGGGGATTTCTGAAGCTTTCTTT,CASSQTTGQGISEAFF,16,TRBJ1-1,TRBD1,TRBV3-1/TRBV3-2,.
TGTGCCAGCTCACTACAGGGAGTGAACACTGAAGCTTTCTTT,CASSLQGVNTEAFF,14,TRBJ1-1,.,TRBV18,.
TGCGCCAGCAGCCATGATCCCGGGACTAGCGGGGGTCCCGCCCGAGGGACCCAGTACTTC,CASSHDPGTSGGPARGTQYF,20,TRBJ2-5,TRBD2,TRBV4-1,.
TGCGCCAGCAGACCAGACAGAACGGCCTCCTACGAGCAGTACTTC,CASRPDRTASYEQYF,15,TRBJ2-7,.,TRBV5-1,.